This T cell receptor (beta chain) was observed in a study of blood T cell repertoires in COVID-19. Across the whole study: Collection of acute and convalescent COVID-19 samples took place in the United States, Italy and Spain. Nucleic acid was either cDNA or gDNA, and it came from T cells, B-cell-depleted T cells, or PBMCs.

CDR3 length: 15 residues. V lost 5 bases and J 4 bases, leaving 14 bases between the germline ends. CDR1 is KGHDR, CDR2 SFDVKD, per germline. Study processing details: Amplification from reference gene primers served as the basis for estimated nucleated cell counts. Libraries were prepared by immunoSEQ multiplex PCR; TCRdb keeps only in-frame clonotypes and omits some of them. From that table come the V and J calls and clone size; the DNA was used to work out D and trimming. The sample lists 150,000 to 200,000 clones, 70% to 90% seen once, with roughly 2.9% in the top ten. V and J are TRBV24-1 and TRBJ2-1; D not certain. The source material was peripheral blood. This receptor was taken from a woman in her twenties or thirties with active or convalescent COVID-19. The CDR3 protein is CATSVNSLSYNEQFF. In DNA form, the CDR3 reads TGTGCCACCAGTGTTAATAGTCTGTCTTACAATGAGCAGTTCTTC.